These 11 T cell receptor beta chains originate from one sample sequenced in a study of blood T cell repertoires in COVID-19. The repertoire was sequenced with immunoSEQ multiplex PCR; TCRdb's copy has only in-frame clones and lacks some. Of about 45,000 clones in the sample, roughly nine tenths were seen once. Sequencing was carried out using peripheral blood. Receptors were obtained from a human donor in a cohort sampled during active COVID-19.

The chain uses TRBV6-4 and TRBJ2-1, with 12 positions matching TRBD1. The CDR3 length is 16 residues. J gave up 7 bases and V 3 bases, and 7 bases lay outside the gene matches. CDR1 and CDR2 (germline): MRHNA, SNTAGT. Here the CDR3 DNA reads TGTGCCAGCAGTGAATCCGGGACAGGGGGCAGAAATGAGCAGTTCTTC. Translation: CASSESGTGGRNEQFF.

The V and J genes are TRBV4-3 and TRBJ2-2, with TRBD1 matching over 8 bases. V trimming: 2 bases; J trimming: 3 bases; junction bases outside the gene matches: 5. The CDR3 has 16 amino acids. Germline CDR1 LGHNA, CDR2 YSLEER. The CDR3 region has the DNA TGCGCCAGCAGCCAAACCGGGACAGGCTACACCGGGGAGCTGTTTTTT. Translated: CASSQTGTGYTGELFF.

This chain links TRBV29-1 with TRBJ2-2; tentative D call: TRBD2 (5 bases). In germline, CDR1 is SQVTM, CDR2 ANQGSEA. The CDR3 has 15 amino acids. Trimming stripped 4 bases from V and 2 bases from J, with 14 bases between. The CDR3: CSVGSPGSNTGELFF. For the CDR3, the DNA is TGCAGCGTTGGATCGCCGGGGTCAAACACCGGGGAGCTGTTTTTT.

To note about this clone: The junction departs from the called germline gene at one end, perhaps through a read error. The chain carries TRBV19 and TRBJ2-2; perhaps TRBD2 as D (5 bases). This CDR3 is 11 amino acids long. Germline V gene lookup returns CDR1 LNHDA and CDR2 SQIVND (reference sequence). DNA of the CDR3: TGTGCCAGTAGGAAGGATGGAGGCGTCTTATTT. This sequence encodes CASRKDGGVLF.

The chain uses TRBV12-5 and TRBJ1-5; no reliable D call. CDR1 and CDR2 (germline): LGHNT, FRNRAP. The CDR3 sequence is 12 residues long. Deletions cut 2 bases from V and 5 bases from J, with 4 bases between. The CDR3 region is CASGLTHQPQHF. The DNA of the CDR3 is TGTGCTAGTGGTTTGACTCATCAGCCCCAGCATTTT.

V usage is TRBV24-1 and J usage is TRBJ1-1; possibly TRBD1 for D (5 bases). Trimming removed 4 bases from V and 6 bases from J, with 11 bases in between. The CDR3 sequence is 13 residues long. CDR1 and CDR2 from the germline V gene are KGHDR and SFDVKD. The CDR3 sequence: CATSDSLTAEAFF. The CDR3 DNA is TGTGCCACCAGTGACTCCCTGACAGCTGAAGCTTTCTTT.

The rearrangement uses TRBV5-8 and TRBJ2-1; the D gene is possibly TRBD2 (6 bases). CDR1 and CDR2 (germline): SGHTS, YDEGEE. Trimming removed 5 bases at V and 4 bases at J, with 13 bases between. There are 14 residues in the CDR3. In DNA, the CDR3 is TGTGCCAGCAGAATCCGGGGGTTATACAATGAGCAGTTCTTC. Amino acids: CASRIRGLYNEQFF.

This rearrangement joins TRBV6-2 or TRBV6-3 to TRBJ1-1; D might be TRBD1 (5 bases). CDR1 is MNHEY, CDR2 SVGEGT, per germline. The CDR3 is 15 residues long. With 3 bases removed from V and 6 bases from J, the gap between germline ends came to 17 bases. The CDR3 here is CASSYWGRAAAEAFF. The CDR3 DNA follows: TGTGCCAGCAGTTATTGGGGCAGGGCGGCCGCTGAAGCTTTCTTT.

V gene TRBV19 combines with J gene TRBJ2-3, with 7 bases matching TRBD1. V shed 8 bases and J 2 bases; nucleotides not matched to a gene: 10. The length of the CDR3 is 15 residues. Germline V CDR1 and CDR2: LNHDA, SQIVND (reference sequence). CDR3 sequence reads: CASRDSPVYTDTQYF. CDR3 coding DNA: TGTGCCAGTCGGGACAGTCCTGTATACACAGATACGCAGTATTTT.

The table lists this clone with a count of one. The V gene is TRBV6-5, the J gene TRBJ1-4, with D tentatively TRBD1 (6 bases). V was shortened by 10 bases and J by 8 bases, with 20 bases between the two germline ends. The CDR3 extends over 14 amino acids. Germline lookup yields CDR1 MNHEY and CDR2 SVGAGI. CDR3 amino acids: CATSGAPKGEKLFF. The CDR3 nucleotides read TGTGCCACCTCAGGGGCACCCAAGGGCGAAAAACTGTTTTTT.

This sequence joins TRBV5-6 and TRBJ1-1; no reliable D call. Germline V CDR1 and CDR2: SGHDT, YYEEEE. Trimming took 3 bases from V and 2 from J, leaving 14 bases between them. This CDR3 spans 15 amino acids. CDR3 sequence reads: CASSSNLLSNTEAFF. CDR3 coding DNA: TGTGCCAGCAGCTCCAACTTACTCTCCAACACTGAAGCTTTCTTT.